This T cell receptor beta chain was found in a study of blood T cell repertoires in COVID-19. In germline, CDR1 is LGHDT, CDR2 YNNKEL (reference sequence). Trimming stripped 2 bases from V and 8 bases from J, with 15 bases between. The CDR3 sequence is 14 residues long. The protocol was immunoSEQ multiplex PCR, while the TCRdb copy is restricted to in-frame clones and leaves out a portion. The sample holds about 260,000 clones, 85% to 90% seen once. This clonotype was sampled from a man between 50 and 59 years old who had been exposed to COVID-19. The chain couples TRBV3-1 (or the pseudogene TRBV3-2) to TRBJ1-2, with D unresolved. The sample taken for sequencing was PBMCs or T cells enriched from blood (not recorded which). Here the CDR3 DNA reads TGTGCCAGCAGCCAATACGTGGGTGCGGGCGGCTACACCTTC. Residues: CASSQYVGAGGYTF.